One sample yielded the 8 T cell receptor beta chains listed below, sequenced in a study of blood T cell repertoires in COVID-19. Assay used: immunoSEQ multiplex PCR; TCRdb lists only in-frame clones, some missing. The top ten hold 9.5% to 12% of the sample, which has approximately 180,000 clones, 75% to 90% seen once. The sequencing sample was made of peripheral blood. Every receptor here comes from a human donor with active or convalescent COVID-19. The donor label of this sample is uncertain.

The CDR3 DNA reads TGTGCCAGCAGCTTAGGCCAGGGAGGCCGTACGCAGTATTTT. This sequence encodes CASSLGQGGRTQYF. This sequence joins TRBV7-2 and TRBJ2-3; D is perhaps TRBD2 (6 bases). The germline V and J ends were trimmed by 1 base and 8 bases, with 13 bases remaining between them. The CDR3 sequence is 14 residues long. Germline CDR1 is SGHTA and CDR2 is FQGNSA.

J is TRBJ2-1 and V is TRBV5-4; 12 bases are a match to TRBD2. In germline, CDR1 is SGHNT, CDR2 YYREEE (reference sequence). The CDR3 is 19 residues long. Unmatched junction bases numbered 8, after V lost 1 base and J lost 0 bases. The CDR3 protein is CASSLMGLAGLGSYNEQFF. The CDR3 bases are TGTGCCAGCAGCTTGATGGGACTAGCGGGTTTGGGCTCCTACAATGAGCAGTTCTTC. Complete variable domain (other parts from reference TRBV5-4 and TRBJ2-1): ETGVTQSPTHLIKTRGQQVTLRCSSQSGHNTVSWYQQALGQGPQFIFQYYREEENGRGNFPPRFSGLQFPNYSSELNVNALELDDSALYLCASSLMGLAGLGSYNEQFFGPGTRLTVL.

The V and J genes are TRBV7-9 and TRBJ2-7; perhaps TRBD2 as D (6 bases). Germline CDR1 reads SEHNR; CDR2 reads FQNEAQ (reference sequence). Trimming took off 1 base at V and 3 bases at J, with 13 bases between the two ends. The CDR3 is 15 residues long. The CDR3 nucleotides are TGTGCCAGCAGCTTAGACGGGACTCCATTCTACGAGCAGTACTTC. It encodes CASSLDGTPFYEQYF.

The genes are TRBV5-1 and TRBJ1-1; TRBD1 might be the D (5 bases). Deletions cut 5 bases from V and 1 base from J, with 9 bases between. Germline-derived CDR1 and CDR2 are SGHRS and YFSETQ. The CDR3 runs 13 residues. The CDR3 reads CASRRTQNTEAFF. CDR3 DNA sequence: TGCGCCAGCAGACGGACACAGAACACTGAAGCTTTCTTT.

This CDR3 is CASSLRQGAGELFF. Written as DNA, the CDR3 is TGTGCCAGCAGCTTGAGACAGGGTGCCGGGGAGCTGTTTTTT. This chain connects TRBV5-4 to TRBJ2-2; 7 bases line up with TRBD1. The CDR3 runs to 14 residues. Per germline, CDR1 SGHNT and CDR2 YYREEE (reference sequence). With V trimmed by 1 base and J by 6 bases, 3 bases remained unmatched.

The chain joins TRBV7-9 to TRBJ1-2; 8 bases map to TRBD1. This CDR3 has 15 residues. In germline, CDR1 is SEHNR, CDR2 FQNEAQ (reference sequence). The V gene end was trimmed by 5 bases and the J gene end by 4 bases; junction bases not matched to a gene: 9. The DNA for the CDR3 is TGTGCCAGCAGCCCCCTGGGACAGGTGGCCTATGGCTACACCTTC. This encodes CASSPLGQVAYGYTF. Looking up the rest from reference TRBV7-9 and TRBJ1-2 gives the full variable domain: DTGVSQNPRHKITKRGQNVTFRCDPISEHNRLYWYRQTLGQGPEFLTYFQNEAQLEKSRLLSDRFSAERPKGSFSTLEIQRTEQGDSAMYLCASSPLGQVAYGYTFGSGTRLTVV.

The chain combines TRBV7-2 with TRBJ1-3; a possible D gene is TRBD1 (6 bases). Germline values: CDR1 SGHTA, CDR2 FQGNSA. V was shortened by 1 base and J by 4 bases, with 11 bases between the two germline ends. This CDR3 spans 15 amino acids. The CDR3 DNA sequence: TGTGCCAGCAGCTTAGTTGCGGGGGCGGGAAACACCATATATTTT. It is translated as CASSLVAGAGNTIYF.

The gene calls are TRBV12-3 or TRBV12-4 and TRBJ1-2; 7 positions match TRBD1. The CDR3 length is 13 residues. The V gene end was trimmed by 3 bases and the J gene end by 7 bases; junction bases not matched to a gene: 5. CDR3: CASSLKGAGGYTF. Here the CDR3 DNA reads TGTGCCAGCAGTTTGAAGGGGGCGGGTGGCTACACCTTC.